The sequence of this TCR beta chain was determined in a study of vaccination and CD4 T cells after COVID-19. Study information: Sampling post-COVID took place a median approximately 100 days after diagnosis (range 35 to 161). Overall study results and limits: Convalescent patients had a median about 86% of reactive clones appearing only post-vaccination.

The V and J ends lost 5 bases and 2 bases respectively, with 13 bases between them. The V gene's germline CDR1 is LNHDA and CDR2 SQIVND (reference sequence). This CDR3 is built from 14 residues. In its sample, this clonotype was seen a few times. Its target is unknown. The study sequenced cultured CD4+ T cell DNA using the Oncomine TCR Beta short-read assay. TCRdb analysed the PCR reads with MiXCR anew, one entry per CDR3 protein. The table shows around 18,000 distinct CDR3 sequences, with roughly 56% occurring only once. Noted treatment: approximately 10-day PBMC culture with coronavirus spike peptide pools or control peptides (ViraFEST assay).

Input material: CD4+ T cells from blood, cultured in vitro. This chain joins TRBV19 and TRBJ2-7; D may be TRBD1 (6 bases). This sequence originates from a human donor who had recovered from COVID-19. The DNA for the CDR3 is TGTGCCAGTAGTGGACGGGACACAACCTACGAGCAGTACTTC. It yields the protein CASSGRDTTYEQYF.